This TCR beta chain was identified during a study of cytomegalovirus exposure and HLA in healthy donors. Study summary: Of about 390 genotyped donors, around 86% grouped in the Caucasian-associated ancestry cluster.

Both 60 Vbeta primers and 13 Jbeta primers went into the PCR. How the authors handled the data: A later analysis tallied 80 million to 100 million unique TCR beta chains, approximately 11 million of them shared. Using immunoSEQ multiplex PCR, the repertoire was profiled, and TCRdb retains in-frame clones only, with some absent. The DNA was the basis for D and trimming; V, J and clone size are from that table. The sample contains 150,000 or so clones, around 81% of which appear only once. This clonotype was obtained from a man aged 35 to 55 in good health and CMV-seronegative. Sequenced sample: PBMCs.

Here the CDR3 reads CASSLRAETRETQYF. CDR3 coding DNA: TGCGCCAGCAGCTTGAGAGCGGAGACGCGGGAGACCCAGTACTTC. The V call is TRBV5-1, the J call TRBJ2-5; a weak D match, TRBD2 (5 bases). V gave up 1 base and J gave up 5 bases, with 15 bases separating them. Germline assignment: CDR1 SGHRS and CDR2 YFSETQ. There are 15 residues in the CDR3.